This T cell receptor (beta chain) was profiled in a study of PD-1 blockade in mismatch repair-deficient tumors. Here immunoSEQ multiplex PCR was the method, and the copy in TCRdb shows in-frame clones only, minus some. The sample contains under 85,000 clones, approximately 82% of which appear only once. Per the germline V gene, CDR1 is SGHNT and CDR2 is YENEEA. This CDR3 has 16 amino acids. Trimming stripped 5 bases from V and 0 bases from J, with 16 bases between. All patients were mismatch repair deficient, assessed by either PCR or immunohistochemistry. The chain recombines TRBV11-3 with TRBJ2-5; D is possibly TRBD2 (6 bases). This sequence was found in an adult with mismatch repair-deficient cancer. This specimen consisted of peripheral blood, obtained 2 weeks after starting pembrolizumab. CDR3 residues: CASSPGSTDHQETQYF. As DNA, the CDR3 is TGTGCCAGCAGCCCCGGGAGTACGGACCACCAAGAGACCCAGTACTTC. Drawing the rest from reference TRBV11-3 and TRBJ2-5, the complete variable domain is EAGVVQSPRYKIIEKKQPVAFWCNPISGHNTLYWYLQNLGQGPELLIRYENEEAVDDSQLPKDRFSAERLKGVDSTLKIQPAELGDSAVYLCASSPGSTDHQETQYFGPGTRLLVL.